The rows below give T cell receptor beta chains drawn from one sample of a study of early T cells in non-severe SARS-CoV-2 infection. TCRdb passed the 5' RACE reads through MiXCR, listing each CDR3 protein once. This sample has roughly 40,000 distinct CDR3 sequences, with over 6% found just once. Sequencing used whole blood. These receptors came from an adult who was a healthcare worker with PCR-confirmed SARS-CoV-2 infection or an uninfected control (not recorded which). CDR3s include the opening cysteine and the closing phenylalanine or tryptophan. Each record gives: D gene, V gene, clone size, J gene, CDR3 protein, CDR3 DNA. A D gene is named only where the DNA matches it firmly. Part of the rows lack a size; the others show once, few, many or a class for expanded clones.

>-|TRBV29-1|many|TRBJ2-7
CSVDSGNYEQYF
TGCAGCGTTGATTCAGGGAACTACGAGCAGTACTTC
>-|TRBV12-3/TRBV12-4|-|TRBJ2-3
CASGVADTQYF
TGTGCCAGCGGTGTTGCAGATACGCAGTATTTT
>TRBD1|TRBV10-3|few|TRBJ1-2
CAIIGGGGDGYTF
TGTGCCATCATCGGAGGAGGGGGCGATGGCTACACCTTC
>-|TRBV19|many|TRBJ1-2
CASSIASGAHNYGYTF
TGTGCCAGTAGTATAGCCTCAGGGGCCCATAACTATGGCTACACCTTC
>-|TRBV7-6|-|TRBJ1-6
CASSLVDMGGNSPLHF
TGTGCCAGCAGCTTAGTGGACATGGGTGGTAATTCACCCCTCCACTTT
>-|TRBV5-1|medium-sized|TRBJ2-7
CASSLEGYEQYF
TGTGCCAGCAGCTTAGAAGGGTACGAGCAGTACTTC
>TRBD2|TRBV7-9|many|TRBJ2-7
CASSSLAGGLVEQYF
TGTGCCAGCAGCTCTCTAGCGGGGGGGCTGGTCGAGCAGTACTTC
>-|TRBV20-1|many|TRBJ2-7
CSARPTGSSEQYF
TGCAGTGCTAGACCGACAGGATCCTCCGAGCAGTACTTC
>TRBD1|TRBV5-4|-|TRBJ2-2
CASSSDRGEIGELFF
TGTGCCAGCAGCTCGGACAGGGGGGAGATCGGGGAGCTGTTTTTT
>-|TRBV5-1|-|TRBJ2-7
CASSLAHSYEQYF
TGCGCCAGCAGCTTGGCACACTCCTACGAGCAGTACTTC
>-|TRBV7-9|-|TRBJ1-6
CASSLAPLQNSPLHF
TGTGCCAGCAGCTTAGCGCCCCTTCAGAATTCACCCCTCCACTTT
>TRBD2|TRBV6-6|many|TRBJ2-7
CASGEGGKRYEQYF
TGTGCCAGTGGAGAGGGAGGGAAAAGGTACGAGCAGTACTTC
>TRBD1|TRBV12-3/TRBV12-4|-|TRBJ1-3
CASSLRDRGLTGNTIYF
TGTGCCAGCAGTTTACGGGACAGGGGGTTGACAGGAAACACCATATATTTT
>-|TRBV6-1|many|TRBJ2-4
CASSGDGNIQYF
TGTGCCAGCAGTGGGGATGGCAACATTCAGTACTTC
>-|TRBV7-8|many|TRBJ1-6
CASSTGQINSPLHF
TGTGCCAGCAGCACGGGCCAAATCAATTCACCCCTCCACTTT
>-|TRBV9|many|TRBJ1-4
CASSLDPGPTPGEKLFF
TGTGCCAGCAGCTTAGACCCGGGGCCGACCCCGGGTGAAAAACTGTTTTTT
>TRBD1|TRBV2|-|TRBJ2-6
CATSLRGRSSGANVLTF
TGTGCCACCTCCTTGAGGGGGCGCAGCTCTGGGGCCAACGTCCTGACTTTC
>-|TRBV28|many|TRBJ2-3
CASNTLTDTQYF
TGTGCCAGCAACACCCTCACAGATACGCAGTATTTT
>TRBD2|TRBV19|-|TRBJ2-3
CASTQPGTSARDTQYF
TGTGCCAGTACCCAGCCCGGGACTAGCGCACGAGATACGCAGTATTTT
>-|TRBV20-1|-|TRBJ2-5
CSARDFAQETQYF
TGCAGTGCTAGAGACTTTGCGCAAGAGACCCAGTACTTC
>-|TRBV18|few|TRBJ1-2
CASSPKDSLGNGYTF
TGTGCCAGCTCACCCAAGGACAGCCTTGGAAATGGCTACACCTTC
>TRBD1|TRBV7-6|many|TRBJ1-2
CASSLGTGDRDGYTF
TGTGCCAGCAGCTTAGGGACAGGGGATAGGGATGGCTACACCTTC
>-|TRBV4-1|-|TRBJ1-6
CASSQGYGRNNSPLHF
TGCGCCAGCAGCCAAGGGTATGGACGGAATAATTCACCCCTCCACTTT
>TRBD1|TRBV7-7|few|TRBJ1-1
CASSTGQGAEAFF
TGTGCCAGCAGCACCGGACAGGGAGCTGAAGCTTTCTTT
>-|TRBV9|-|TRBJ2-3
CASSVASVGTPSRYTQYF
TGTGCCAGCAGCGTAGCTTCTGTAGGGACACCCAGCAGGTATACGCAGTATTTT
>-|TRBV29-1|-|TRBJ2-7
CSVEDPTKYEQYF
TGCAGCGTTGAAGATCCAACTAAATACGAGCAGTACTTC
>-|TRBV30|-|TRBJ1-5
CAWSRNRDQPQHF
TGTGCCTGGAGCCGTAACAGGGATCAGCCCCAGCATTTT
>-|TRBV5-5|many|TRBJ1-6
CASSFDGARSSPLHF
TGTGCCAGCAGCTTCGACGGGGCGCGGTCCTCACCCCTCCACTTT
>-|TRBV7-8|-|TRBJ2-3
CASSNSLPSTDTQYF
TGTGCCAGCAGCAACTCTCTGCCTTCCACAGATACGCAGTATTTT
>-|TRBV29-1|few|TRBJ2-2
CSVEAGNTGELFF
TGCAGCGTTGAGGCAGGGAACACCGGGGAGCTGTTTTTT
>-|TRBV7-2|few|TRBJ2-7
CASSPTRGYPYEQYF
TGTGCCAGCAGCCCCACCCGGGGCTACCCTTACGAGCAGTACTTC
>-|TRBV7-3|few|TRBJ2-6
CASSKGQFSGANVLTF
TGTGCCAGCAGCAAAGGACAGTTCTCTGGGGCCAACGTCCTGACTTTC
>TRBD1|TRBV9|-|TRBJ2-7
CASSVDGQGNEQYF
TGTGCCAGCAGCGTAGATGGACAGGGGAACGAGCAGTACTTC
>-|TRBV9|few|TRBJ2-3
CASSVDQGSTDTQYF
TGTGCCAGCAGCGTAGATCAGGGAAGCACAGATACGCAGTATTTT
>-|TRBV7-7|-|TRBJ2-5
CASSLGLSRQETQYF
TGTGCCAGCAGCTTAGGGTTGAGTAGGCAAGAGACCCAGTACTTC
>-|TRBV7-9|-|TRBJ2-3
CASRLIRDTQYF
TGTGCCAGCAGACTAATTAGAGATACGCAGTATTTT
>TRBD1|TRBV12-3/TRBV12-4|few|TRBJ2-7
CASSLPGTGSHYEQYF
TGTGCCAGCAGTTTGCCCGGGACAGGGTCTCACTACGAGCAGTACTTC
>-|TRBV7-2|many|TRBJ1-1
CASIPVANTEAFF
TGTGCCAGCATCCCCGTTGCGAACACTGAAGCTTTCTTT
>TRBD1|TRBV29-1|few|TRBJ2-7
CSVETGDTYEQYF
TGCAGCGTCGAGACAGGGGACACCTACGAGCAGTACTTC
>-|TRBV7-8|many|TRBJ1-5
CASSLRGAESNQPQHF
TGTGCCAGCAGCCTGAGGGGTGCGGAGAGCAATCAGCCCCAGCATTTT
>-|TRBV10-3|-|TRBJ2-3
CAISGRGGSTDTQYF
TGTGCCATCAGTGGGAGGGGGGGAAGCACAGATACGCAGTATTTT
>-|TRBV12-3/TRBV12-4|-|TRBJ2-2
CASSSYDTGELFF
TGTGCCAGCAGTTCCTATGACACCGGGGAGCTGTTTTTT
>-|TRBV6-1|few|TRBJ1-5
CASSGQSNQPQHF
TGTGCCAGCAGCGGACAGAGCAATCAGCCCCAGCATTTT